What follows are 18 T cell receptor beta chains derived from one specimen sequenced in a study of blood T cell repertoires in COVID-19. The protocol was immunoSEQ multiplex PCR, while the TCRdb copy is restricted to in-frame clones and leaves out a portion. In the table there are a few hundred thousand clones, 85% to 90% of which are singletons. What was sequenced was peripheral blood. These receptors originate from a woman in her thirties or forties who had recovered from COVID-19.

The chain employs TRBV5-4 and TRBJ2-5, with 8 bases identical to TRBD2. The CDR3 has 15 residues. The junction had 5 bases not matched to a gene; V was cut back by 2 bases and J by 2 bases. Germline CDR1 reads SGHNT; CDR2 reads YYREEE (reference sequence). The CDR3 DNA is TGTGCCAGCAGCTTTATAGCGGGGACTCAAGAGACCCAGTACTTC. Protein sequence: CASSFIAGTQETQYF.

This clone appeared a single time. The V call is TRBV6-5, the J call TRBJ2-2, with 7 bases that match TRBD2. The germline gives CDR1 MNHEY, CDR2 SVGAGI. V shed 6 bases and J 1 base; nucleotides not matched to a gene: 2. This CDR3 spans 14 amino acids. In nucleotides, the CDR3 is TGTGCCAGCAGGGAGCGGGAGAACACCGGGGAGCTGTTTTTT. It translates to CASRERENTGELFF.

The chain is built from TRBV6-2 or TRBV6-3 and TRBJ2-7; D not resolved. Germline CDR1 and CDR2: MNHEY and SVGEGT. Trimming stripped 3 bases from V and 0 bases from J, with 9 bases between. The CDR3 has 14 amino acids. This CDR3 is CASSYGRSSYEQYV. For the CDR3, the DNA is TGTGCCAGCAGTTATGGTCGGAGCTCCTACGAGCAGTACGTC.

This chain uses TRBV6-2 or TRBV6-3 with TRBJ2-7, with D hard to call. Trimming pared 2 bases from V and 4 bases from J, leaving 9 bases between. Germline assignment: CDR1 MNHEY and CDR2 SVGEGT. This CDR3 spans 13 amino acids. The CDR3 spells CASSYEASYEQYV. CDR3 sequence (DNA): TGTGCCAGCAGTTACGAGGCATCTTACGAGCAGTACGTC.

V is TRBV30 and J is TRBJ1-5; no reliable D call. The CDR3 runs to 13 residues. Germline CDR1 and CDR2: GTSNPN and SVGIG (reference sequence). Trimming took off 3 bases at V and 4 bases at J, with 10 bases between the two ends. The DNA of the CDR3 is TGTGCCTGGAGCCCCAGGAATAATCAGCCCCAGCATTTT. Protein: CAWSPRNNQPQHF.

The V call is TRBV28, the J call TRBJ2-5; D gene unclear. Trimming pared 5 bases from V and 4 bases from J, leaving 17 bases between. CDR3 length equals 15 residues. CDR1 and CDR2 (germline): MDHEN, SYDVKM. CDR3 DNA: TGTGCCAGCAGTCCCCCAACGGGTTTAGGAGAGACCCAGTACTTC. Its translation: CASSPPTGLGETQYF.

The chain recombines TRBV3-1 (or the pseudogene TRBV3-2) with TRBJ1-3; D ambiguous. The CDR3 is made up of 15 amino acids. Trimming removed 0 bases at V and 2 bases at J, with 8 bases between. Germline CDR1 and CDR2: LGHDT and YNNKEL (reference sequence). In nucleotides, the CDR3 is TGTGCCAGCAGCCAAGATCAAACAGCTGGAAACACCATATATTTT. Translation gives CASSQDQTAGNTIYF.

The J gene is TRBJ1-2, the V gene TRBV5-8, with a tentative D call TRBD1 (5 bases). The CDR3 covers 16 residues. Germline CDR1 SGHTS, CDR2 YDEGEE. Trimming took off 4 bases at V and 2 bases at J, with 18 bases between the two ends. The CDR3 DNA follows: TGTGCCAGCAGCCAATGGACCGGACGGACAAACTATGGCTACACCTTC. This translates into CASSQWTGRTNYGYTF.

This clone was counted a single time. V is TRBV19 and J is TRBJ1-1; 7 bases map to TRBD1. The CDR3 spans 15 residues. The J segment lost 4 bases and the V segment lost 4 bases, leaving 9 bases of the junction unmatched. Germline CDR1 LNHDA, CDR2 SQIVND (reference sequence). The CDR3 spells CASSKGRQGITEAFF. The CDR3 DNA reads TGTGCCAGTAGTAAGGGTCGACAGGGTATCACTGAAGCTTTCTTT.

CDR3 region: CATSDLAGGFSTDTQYF. CDR3 sequence (DNA): TGTGCCACCAGTGATCTCGCAGGGGGCTTTAGCACAGATACGCAGTATTTT. V and J are TRBV24-1 and TRBJ2-3; 8 bases align to TRBD1. After removal of 3 bases from V and 0 bases from J, the junction contained 7 bases not matched to a gene. Germline V gene sequence: CDR1 KGHDR, CDR2 SFDVKD. The CDR3 is 17 residues long.

The CDR3 is CASGLVLGSGANVLTF. The CDR3 nucleotides are TGTGCTAGTGGTTTGGTACTCGGGTCTGGGGCCAACGTCCTGACTTTC. The chain uses TRBV12-5 and TRBJ2-6; D gene ambiguous. The germline V and J ends were trimmed by 0 bases and 1 base, with 7 bases remaining between them. This CDR3 contains 16 residues. Germline V gives CDR1 LGHNT, CDR2 FRNRAP.

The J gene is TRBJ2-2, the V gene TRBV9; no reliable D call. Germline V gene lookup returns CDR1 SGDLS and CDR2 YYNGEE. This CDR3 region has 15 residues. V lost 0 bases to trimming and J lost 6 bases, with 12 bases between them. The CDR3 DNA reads TGTGCCAGCAGCGTAGCTACGTGGGCTGCCGGGGAGCTGTTTTTT. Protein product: CASSVATWAAGELFF.

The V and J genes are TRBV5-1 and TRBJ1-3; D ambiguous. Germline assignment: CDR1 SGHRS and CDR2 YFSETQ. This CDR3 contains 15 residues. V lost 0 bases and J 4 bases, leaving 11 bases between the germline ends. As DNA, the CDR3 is TGCGCCAGCAGCTTGGACGGGTCGTACGGAAACACCATATATTTT. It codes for CASSLDGSYGNTIYF.

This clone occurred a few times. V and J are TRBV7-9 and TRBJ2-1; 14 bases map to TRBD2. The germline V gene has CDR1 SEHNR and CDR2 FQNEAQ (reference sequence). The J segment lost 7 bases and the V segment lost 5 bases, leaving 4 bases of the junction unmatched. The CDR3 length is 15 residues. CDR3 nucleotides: TGTGCCAGCAGCCGACGGACTAGCGGGAGGAATGAGCAGTTCTTC. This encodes CASSRRTSGRNEQFF.

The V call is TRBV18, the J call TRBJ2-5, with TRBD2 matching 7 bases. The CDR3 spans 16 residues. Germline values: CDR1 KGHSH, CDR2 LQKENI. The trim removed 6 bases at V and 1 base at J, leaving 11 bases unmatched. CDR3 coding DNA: TGTGCCAGCTCTCCCCAGTCGGGGGGTTTCCAAGAGACCCAGTACTTC. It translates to CASSPQSGGFQETQYF.

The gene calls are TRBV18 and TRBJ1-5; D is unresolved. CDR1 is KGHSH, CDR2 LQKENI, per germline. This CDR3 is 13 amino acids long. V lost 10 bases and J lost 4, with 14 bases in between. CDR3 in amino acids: CATTSTENQPQHF. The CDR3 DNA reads TGTGCCACCACATCAACAGAAAATCAGCCCCAGCATTTT.

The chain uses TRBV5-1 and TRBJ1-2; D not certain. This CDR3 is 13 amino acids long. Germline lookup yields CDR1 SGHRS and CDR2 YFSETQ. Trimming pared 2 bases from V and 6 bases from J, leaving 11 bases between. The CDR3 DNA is TGCGCCAGCAGCTTTGCCTCCGCGGATGGCTACACCTTC. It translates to CASSFASADGYTF.

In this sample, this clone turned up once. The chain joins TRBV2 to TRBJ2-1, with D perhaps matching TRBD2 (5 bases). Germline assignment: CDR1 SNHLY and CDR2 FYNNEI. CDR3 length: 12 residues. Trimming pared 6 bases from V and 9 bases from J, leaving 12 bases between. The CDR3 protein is CASSLRAAEQFF. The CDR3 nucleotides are TGTGCCAGCAGCCTCAGAGCGGCTGAGCAGTTCTTC.